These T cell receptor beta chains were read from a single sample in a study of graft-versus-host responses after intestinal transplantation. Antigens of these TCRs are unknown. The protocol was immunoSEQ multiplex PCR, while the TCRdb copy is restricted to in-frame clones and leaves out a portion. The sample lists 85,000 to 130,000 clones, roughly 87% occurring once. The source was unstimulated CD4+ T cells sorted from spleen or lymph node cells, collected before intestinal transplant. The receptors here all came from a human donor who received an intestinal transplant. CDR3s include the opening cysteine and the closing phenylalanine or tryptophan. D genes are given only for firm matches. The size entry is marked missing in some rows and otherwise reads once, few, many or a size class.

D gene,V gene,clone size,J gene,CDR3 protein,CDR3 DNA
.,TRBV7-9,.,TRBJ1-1,CASSLAQGSDTEAFF,TGTGCCAGCAGCTTAGCGCAAGGGTCAGACACTGAAGCTTTCTTT
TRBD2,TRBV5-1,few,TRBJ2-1,CASSLTSGGDNEQFF,TGCGCCAGCAGCCTCACTAGCGGGGGGGACAATGAGCAGTTCTTC
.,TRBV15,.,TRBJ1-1,CATSREPNTEAFF,TGTGCCACCAGCAGAGAACCGAACACTGAAGCTTTCTTT
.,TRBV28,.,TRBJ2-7,CASSLQGGTRSSYEQYF,TGTGCCAGCAGTCTTCAGGGGGGGACCCGAAGCTCCTACGAGCAGTACTTC
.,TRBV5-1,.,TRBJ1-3,CASSLAGEPGNTIYF,TGCGCCAGCAGCTTGGCCGGTGAACCTGGAAACACCATATATTTT
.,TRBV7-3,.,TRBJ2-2,CASSRGTGELFF,TGTGCCAGCAGCCGGGGCACCGGGGAGCTGTTTTTT
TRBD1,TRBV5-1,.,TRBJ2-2,CASSLTKTGSAGELFF,TGCGCCAGCAGCCTCACGAAGACAGGGTCCGCCGGGGAGCTGTTTTTT
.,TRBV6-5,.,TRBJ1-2,CASRQNNYGYTF,TGTGCCAGCAGACAGAATAACTATGGCTACACCTTC
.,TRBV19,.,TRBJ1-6,CASSADVGGSPLHF,TGTGCCAGTAGTGCCGACGTAGGGGGATCACCCCTCCACTTT
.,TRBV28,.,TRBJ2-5,CASSLTSPQETQYF,TGTGCCAGCAGTTTAACTAGCCCACAAGAGACCCAGTACTTC
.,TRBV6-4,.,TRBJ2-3,CASSRGWGNTDTQYF,TGTGCCAGCAGTAGGGGATGGGGCAACACAGATACGCAGTATTTT
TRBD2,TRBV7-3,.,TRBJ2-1,CASSPLHLAGVNNEQFF,TGTGCCAGCAGCCCACTTCATCTAGCGGGGGTTAACAATGAGCAGTTCTTC
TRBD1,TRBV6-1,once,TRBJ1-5,CASSETGTEPSLPQHF,TGTGCCAGCAGTGAGACCGGGACAGAGCCTTCTTTGCCCCAGCATTTT
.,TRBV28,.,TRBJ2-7,CATAGGNQQYF,TGTGCCACTGCAGGGGGGAATCAGCAGTACTTC
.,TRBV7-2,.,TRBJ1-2,CASSLAGGYGYTF,TGTGCCAGCAGCTTAGCAGGGGGCTATGGCTACACCTTC
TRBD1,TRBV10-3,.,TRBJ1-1,CAISESTGGYTEAFF,TGTGCCATCAGTGAGTCGACAGGGGGTTACACTGAAGCTTTCTTT
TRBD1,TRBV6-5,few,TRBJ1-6,CASSTGVAPLHF,TGTGCCAGCAGTACAGGGGTGGCACCCCTCCACTTT
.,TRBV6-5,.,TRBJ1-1,CASSYSDLVTEAFF,TGTGCCAGCAGTTACTCGGACCTTGTGACTGAAGCTTTCTTT
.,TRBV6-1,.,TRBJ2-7,CASRPTWASYEQYF,TGTGCCAGCAGGCCGACATGGGCCTCCTACGAGCAGTACTTC
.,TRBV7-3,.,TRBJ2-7,CASSLIPGIGEQYF,TGTGCCAGCAGCTTAATCCCGGGGATAGGCGAGCAGTACTTC
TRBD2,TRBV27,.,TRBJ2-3,CASSPTWGWRGNTDTQYF,TGTGCCAGCAGTCCCACATGGGGGTGGCGGGGGAACACAGATACGCAGTATTTT
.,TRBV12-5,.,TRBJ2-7,CASGSPPQVYEQYF,TGTGCTAGTGGTTCGCCGCCTCAGGTCTACGAGCAGTACTTC
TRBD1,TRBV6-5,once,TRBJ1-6,CASRTGLYNSPLHF,TGTGCCAGCAGGACAGGGCTTTATAATTCACCCCTCCACTTT
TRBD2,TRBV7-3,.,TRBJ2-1,CASSLNSGAYNEQFF,TGTGCCAGCAGCTTAAATAGCGGGGCCTACAATGAGCAGTTCTTC
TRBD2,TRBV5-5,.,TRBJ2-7,CASSPAGGLAGVVHEQYF,TGTGCCAGCAGCCCGGCAGGGGGGCTAGCGGGAGTGGTCCACGAGCAGTACTTC
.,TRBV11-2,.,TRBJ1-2,CASSLGTDYGYTF,TGTGCCAGCAGCCTGGGGACGGACTATGGCTACACCTTC
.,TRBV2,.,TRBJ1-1,CASTESPRTEAFF,TGTGCCAGCACCGAGAGCCCCAGGACTGAAGCTTTCTTT
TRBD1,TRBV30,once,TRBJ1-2,CAWRRRGGNHLNYGYTF,TGTGCCTGGAGGAGGAGAGGGGGCAATCACCTTAACTATGGCTACACCTTC
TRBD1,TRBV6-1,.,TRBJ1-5,CASGTGPGRNQPQHF,TGTGCCAGCGGGACAGGGCCCGGCCGCAATCAGCCCCAGCATTTT
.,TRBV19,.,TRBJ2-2,CASSIRAEANTGELFF,TGTGCCAGTAGTATACGGGCGGAAGCGAACACCGGGGAGCTGTTTTTT
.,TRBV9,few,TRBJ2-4,CASARSGVGTKNIQYF,TGTGCCAGCGCCCGGAGTGGAGTGGGGACCAAAAACATTCAGTACTTC
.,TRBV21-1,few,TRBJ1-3,CASSPRTF,TGTGCCAGCAGCCCTCGGACCTTT
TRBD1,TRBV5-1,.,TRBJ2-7,CASRPGTGFYEQYF,TGCGCCAGCAGACCCGGGACAGGGTTCTACGAGCAGTACTTC
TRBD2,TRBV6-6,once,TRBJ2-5,CASAGTSGTETQYF,TGTGCCAGCGCTGGGACTAGCGGAACAGAGACCCAGTACTTC
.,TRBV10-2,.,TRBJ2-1,CASSFTSYNEQFF,TGCGCCAGCAGTTTCACCTCCTACAATGAGCAGTTCTTC
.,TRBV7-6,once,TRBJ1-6,CASSYQSSYNSPLHF,TGTGCCAGCAGCTATCAAAGCTCCTATAATTCACCCCTCCACTTT
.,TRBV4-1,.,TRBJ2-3,CASSQVPGPGTDTQYF,TGCGCCAGCAGCCAAGTGCCCGGCCCAGGGACAGATACGCAGTATTTT
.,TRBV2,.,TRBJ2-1,CASRLTSGVGQFF,TGTGCCAGCAGACTTACTTCAGGGGTCGGGCAGTTCTTC
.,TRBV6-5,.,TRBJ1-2,CASSYTGRDYGYTF,TGTGCCAGCAGTTACACAGGGAGGGACTATGGCTACACCTTC
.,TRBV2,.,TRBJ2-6,CASSESSGANVLTF,TGTGCCAGCAGTGAAAGCTCTGGGGCCAACGTCCTGACTTTC
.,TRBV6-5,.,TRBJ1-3,CASSYSKIGNTIYF,TGTGCCAGCAGTTACTCGAAGATCGGAAACACCATATATTTT
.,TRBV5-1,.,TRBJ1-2,CASSSWEEADYGYTF,TGCGCCAGCAGCTCCTGGGAGGAGGCGGACTATGGCTACACCTTC
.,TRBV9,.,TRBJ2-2,CASSVDAGSNTGELFF,TGTGCCAGCAGCGTAGATGCGGGCTCGAACACCGGGGAGCTGTTTTTT
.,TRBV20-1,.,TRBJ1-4,CSAGTLEKLFF,TGCAGTGCTGGGACCCTTGAAAAACTGTTTTTT
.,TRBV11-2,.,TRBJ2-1,CASSRWTAQGNEQFF,TGTGCCAGCAGCCGATGGACCGCGCAGGGCAATGAGCAGTTCTTC
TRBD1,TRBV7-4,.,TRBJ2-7,CASSPDHRGHGYEQYF,TGTGCCAGCAGCCCCGACCACAGGGGCCACGGCTACGAGCAGTACTTC
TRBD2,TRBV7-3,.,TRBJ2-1,CASSYRLAGYNEQFF,TGTGCCAGCAGCTACCGACTAGCAGGGTACAATGAGCAGTTCTTC
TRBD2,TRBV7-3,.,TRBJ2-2,CASSPRLAGGTGELFF,TGTGCCAGCAGCCCCCGACTAGCGGGAGGCACCGGGGAGCTGTTTTTT
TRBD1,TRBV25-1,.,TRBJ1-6,CASSGGQYPPLHF,TGTGCCAGCAGTGGGGGACAGTACCCGCCCCTCCACTTT
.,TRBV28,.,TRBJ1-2,CASSLTVYGYTF,TGTGCCAGCAGCTTGACCGTCTATGGCTACACCTTC
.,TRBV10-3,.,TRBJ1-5,CAISDTLWGNQPQHF,TGTGCCATCAGTGACACTCTTTGGGGCAATCAGCCCCAGCATTTT